Sequencing of this T cell receptor beta chain was carried out in a study of T-cell reconstitution after alpha-beta-depleted transplantation in children. Unique molecular identifiers were incorporated during preparation of the TCRbeta library. In TCRdb, the PCR reads were re-called with MiXCR into one record per CDR3 protein. The sample contains 540,000 or so distinct CDR3 sequences, roughly 24% of which appear only once. Study-level results: Alpha-beta T cells about two months after transplant reportedly derived from several hundred expanded graft clones. One year post-transplant, T-cell counts and diversity were largely derived from T cells produced anew. Some patients showed high day-60 TCRbeta diversity, which derived from surviving recipient T cells and thymic progenitors.

This clonotype has ten or more counts. Its antigen is not known. The CDR3 consists of 13 residues. Trimming pared 5 bases from V and 5 bases from J, leaving 10 bases between. Germline CDR1 is SGHTA and CDR2 is FQGTGA. This receptor was taken from a boy under two years old who had a stem cell transplant for acute myeloid leukemia, so the T cells may come from the graft donor. This chain joins TRBV7-3 and TRBJ2-1; TRBD2 might be the D (5 bases). The starting material was PBMCs, mostly from graft donor cells, obtained 360 days after TCRalphabeta/CD19-depleted stem cell transplant. The CDR3 loop reads CASSPTGNNEQFF. The CDR3 DNA follows: TGTGCCAGCAGCCCAACCGGGAACAATGAGCAGTTCTTC.